This T cell receptor beta chain was observed in a study of T cells in Graves' hyperthyroidism and ophthalmopathy. Study-level background: Specimen type is peripheral blood, collected at initial diagnosis prior to any treatment.

The CDR3 contains 15 residues. Trimming took 1 base from V and 3 from J; bases not matched to a gene: 4. The germline V gene encodes CDR1 SEHNR and CDR2 FQNEAQ (reference sequence). Study results and limitations: Appearing also in blood were most of the thyroid clonotypes expanded above 0.001. Ophthalmopathy was predicted by the model a median of approximately 6 months ahead of onset.

This clonotype was seen repeatedly, ten times or more. Its matching antigen is unknown. Diagnostic assessment was based on clinical symptoms, serum thyroxine and TRAb, thyroid ultrasound and orbital computed tomography. What was amplified from RNA transcripts were TCR beta CDR3 regions. The HTBI primer set drove a first-round RT-PCR of the TCR CDR3. From the multiplex PCR reads, TCRdb called clonotypes with MiXCR, one entry per CDR3 protein. The sample holds about 260,000 distinct CDR3 sequences, 15% to 20% seen once. Material: blood. The chain carries TRBV7-9 and TRBJ2-3, with 7 bases that match TRBD2. The clonotype was recovered from a woman younger than 30 with Graves' ophthalmopathy. CDR3 protein: CASSLVAGDTDTQYF. The CDR3 DNA is TGTGCCAGCAGCTTAGTGGCGGGGGATACAGATACGCAGTATTTT.